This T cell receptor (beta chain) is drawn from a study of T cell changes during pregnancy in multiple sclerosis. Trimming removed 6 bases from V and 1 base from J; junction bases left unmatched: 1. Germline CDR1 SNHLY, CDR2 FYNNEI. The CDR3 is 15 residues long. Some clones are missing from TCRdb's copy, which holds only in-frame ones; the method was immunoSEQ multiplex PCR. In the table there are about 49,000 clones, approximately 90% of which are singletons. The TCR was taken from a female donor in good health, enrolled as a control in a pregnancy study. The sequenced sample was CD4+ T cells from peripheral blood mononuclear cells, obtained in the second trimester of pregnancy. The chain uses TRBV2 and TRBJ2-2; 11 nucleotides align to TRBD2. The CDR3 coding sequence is TGTGCCAGCAGGCTAGCGGGGGGGAACACCGGGGAGCTGTTTTTT. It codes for CASRLAGGNTGELFF.